Listed below are T cell receptor beta chains from one sample, sequenced in a study of CD8 T cells in Susac syndrome. A single record per CDR3 protein comes from TCRdb applying MiXCR to the immunoSEQ multiplex PCR reads. The repertoire holds tens of thousands of distinct CDR3 sequences, with around 93% as singletons. Sequenced: CD8+ T cells from PBMCs. The receptors come from a human donor with Susac syndrome. Each CDR3 is given with its conserved first and last residue. Fields, in order: clone size, V gene, J gene, D gene, CDR3 DNA, CDR3 protein. The D gene is left open where the match is weak. Rows give clone size only sometimes, using once, few, many, or a class for an expanded clone.

abundance: -; v_gene: TRBV18; j_gene: TRBJ2-3; d_gene: -; CDR3nt: TGTGCCAGCTCTCCAACAGATACACCCACAGATACGCAGTATTTT; CDR3aa: CASSPTDTPTDTQYF
abundance: -; v_gene: TRBV13; j_gene: TRBJ1-2; d_gene: TRBD1; CDR3nt: TGTGCCAGCAGCCTATCCCCCTCTGGGACAGGGGGTGGTTACACCTTC; CDR3aa: CASSLSPSGTGGGYTF
abundance: -; v_gene: TRBV5-4; j_gene: TRBJ2-5; d_gene: -; CDR3nt: TGTGCCAGCAGCTTGGAGAACAGGGAAGAGACCCAGTACTTC; CDR3aa: CASSLENREETQYF
abundance: once; v_gene: TRBV7-4; j_gene: TRBJ2-7; d_gene: TRBD2; CDR3nt: TGTGCCAGCAGCCCCCATACTAGCGGGAGCTACGAGCAGTACTTC; CDR3aa: CASSPHTSGSYEQYF
abundance: -; v_gene: TRBV6-1; j_gene: TRBJ2-7; d_gene: -; CDR3nt: TGTGCCAGCAGTGAGGCCACCTCCTACGAGCAGTACTTC; CDR3aa: CASSEATSYEQYF
abundance: -; v_gene: TRBV2; j_gene: TRBJ1-1; d_gene: TRBD1; CDR3nt: TGTGCCAGCAGTATGACAGGGACCACTGAAGCTTTCTTT; CDR3aa: CASSMTGTTEAFF
abundance: -; v_gene: TRBV20-1; j_gene: TRBJ2-2; d_gene: -; CDR3nt: TGCAGTGCTGCGAACACCGGGGAGCTGTTTTTT; CDR3aa: CSAANTGELFF
abundance: once; v_gene: TRBV4-3; j_gene: TRBJ1-1; d_gene: -; CDR3nt: TGCGCCAGCAGCCAAGATCGGTTCCCGTACACTGAAGCTTTCTTT; CDR3aa: CASSQDRFPYTEAFF
abundance: -; v_gene: TRBV20-1; j_gene: TRBJ2-5; d_gene: -; CDR3nt: TGCAGTGCTAGAAAAGGGACTTTCCTCGGATGGGAGACCCAGTACTTC; CDR3aa: CSARKGTFLGWETQYF
abundance: -; v_gene: TRBV6-1; j_gene: TRBJ2-7; d_gene: -; CDR3nt: TGTGCCAGCAGGGACACTCGCTCCTACGAGCAGTACTTC; CDR3aa: CASRDTRSYEQYF
abundance: -; v_gene: TRBV5-1; j_gene: TRBJ2-1; d_gene: -; CDR3nt: TGCGCCAGCAGCTTGGGGATGGGGGTGGGTCCGTTCTTC; CDR3aa: CASSLGMGVGPFF
abundance: -; v_gene: TRBV7-9; j_gene: TRBJ1-5; d_gene: -; CDR3nt: TGTGCCAGCAGCGGCGCTCCGGGAATGGATCAGCCCCAGCATTTT; CDR3aa: CASSGAPGMDQPQHF
abundance: -; v_gene: TRBV11-3; j_gene: TRBJ1-1; d_gene: -; CDR3nt: TGTGCCAGCAGCGTCGGGGTCGGAGAAGCTTTCTTT; CDR3aa: CASSVGVGEAFF
abundance: few; v_gene: TRBV5-1; j_gene: TRBJ2-7; d_gene: TRBD2; CDR3nt: TGCGCCAGCAGCCCCCGGACTAGCGGGGTAACCTACGAGCAGTACTTC; CDR3aa: CASSPRTSGVTYEQYF
abundance: -; v_gene: TRBV19; j_gene: TRBJ1-1; d_gene: -; CDR3nt: TGTGCCAGTAGTATCAGTCTGTACACTGAAGCTTTCTTT; CDR3aa: CASSISLYTEAFF
abundance: -; v_gene: TRBV4-1; j_gene: TRBJ2-7; d_gene: TRBD2; CDR3nt: TGCGCCAGCAGCCAATTACCTAGCGGGGCCGACTCCTACGAGCAGTACTTC; CDR3aa: CASSQLPSGADSYEQYF
abundance: -; v_gene: TRBV2; j_gene: TRBJ2-1; d_gene: -; CDR3nt: TGTGCCAGCTCGTTCGATAATGAGCAGTTCTTC; CDR3aa: CASSFDNEQFF
abundance: -; v_gene: TRBV20-1; j_gene: TRBJ2-1; d_gene: -; CDR3nt: TGCAGTGCTAGAGATCACCAGAAGAACAATGAGCAGTTCTTC; CDR3aa: CSARDHQKNNEQFF
abundance: -; v_gene: TRBV5-5; j_gene: TRBJ2-7; d_gene: -; CDR3nt: TGTGCCACCCGGTCGGCCGGCAGGGCGTTCTACGAGCAGTACTTC; CDR3aa: CATRSAGRAFYEQYF
abundance: -; v_gene: TRBV7-9; j_gene: TRBJ2-7; d_gene: TRBD2; CDR3nt: TGTGCCAGCAGCGCCCGGGGGGGGCAGGCCTACGAGCAGTACTTC; CDR3aa: CASSARGGQAYEQYF
abundance: -; v_gene: TRBV7-9; j_gene: TRBJ1-4; d_gene: -; CDR3nt: TGTGCCAGCAGCTCGGCAATAGGCAGGAGTAATGAAAAACTGTTTTTT; CDR3aa: CASSSAIGRSNEKLFF
abundance: -; v_gene: TRBV6-5; j_gene: TRBJ1-2; d_gene: -; CDR3nt: TGTGCCAGCAGTTACTCGTCAGGGGAGAGCTATGGCTACACCTTC; CDR3aa: CASSYSSGESYGYTF
abundance: -; v_gene: TRBV6-1; j_gene: TRBJ2-4; d_gene: -; CDR3nt: TGTGCCAGCAGTGAACGTAACAGGAGGGTCGACATTCAGTACTTC; CDR3aa: CASSERNRRVDIQYF
abundance: -; v_gene: TRBV21-1; j_gene: TRBJ2-5; d_gene: -; CDR3nt: TGTGCCAGCAGTCCAGAGGCCGGGGGCCGATCGAAGACCCAGTACTTC; CDR3aa: CASSPEAGGRSKTQYF
abundance: -; v_gene: TRBV28; j_gene: TRBJ1-3; d_gene: -; CDR3nt: TGTGCCAGCAGTTTCCCTAGCTCTGGAAACACCATATATTTT; CDR3aa: CASSFPSSGNTIYF
abundance: -; v_gene: TRBV27; j_gene: TRBJ1-2; d_gene: TRBD1; CDR3nt: TGTGCCAGCAGTTTGGGGATTGACAGGGGGCATTGTGGCTACACCTTC; CDR3aa: CASSLGIDRGHCGYTF
abundance: -; v_gene: TRBV12-3/TRBV12-4; j_gene: TRBJ1-1; d_gene: -; CDR3nt: TGTGCCAGCAGCCCTACTCCCCAACCCGAAGCTTTCTTT; CDR3aa: CASSPTPQPEAFF
abundance: -; v_gene: TRBV9; j_gene: TRBJ2-1; d_gene: TRBD2; CDR3nt: TGTGCCAGCAGCGTGGGGACTAGCGGCGATGAGCAGTTCTTC; CDR3aa: CASSVGTSGDEQFF
abundance: -; v_gene: TRBV13; j_gene: TRBJ2-4; d_gene: -; CDR3nt: TGTGCCAGCAGCTTAAATGTCGGGGGCAACATTCAGTACTTC; CDR3aa: CASSLNVGGNIQYF
abundance: -; v_gene: TRBV27; j_gene: TRBJ2-3; d_gene: -; CDR3nt: TGTGCCAGCAGTTTATTTTCGTCTGGGACAGATACGCAGTATTTT; CDR3aa: CASSLFSSGTDTQYF
abundance: -; v_gene: TRBV11-2; j_gene: TRBJ1-1; d_gene: TRBD1; CDR3nt: TGTGCCAGCAGCTTAGATGTCAGGGGGTATATGAACACTGAAGCTTTCTTT; CDR3aa: CASSLDVRGYMNTEAFF
abundance: -; v_gene: TRBV4-3; j_gene: TRBJ2-7; d_gene: TRBD1; CDR3nt: TGCGCCAGCAGCCAAGAGAGGACAGGCGCCTCCTACGAGCAGTACTTC; CDR3aa: CASSQERTGASYEQYF
abundance: once; v_gene: TRBV7-8; j_gene: TRBJ1-4; d_gene: -; CDR3nt: TGTGCCAGCAGCTTAGCACGGATTAATGAAAAACTGTTTTTT; CDR3aa: CASSLARINEKLFF
abundance: -; v_gene: TRBV5-1; j_gene: TRBJ2-1; d_gene: TRBD1; CDR3nt: TGCGCCAGCAGCCCAGGGACAGGGGGTAACAATGAGCAGTTCTTC; CDR3aa: CASSPGTGGNNEQFF
abundance: -; v_gene: TRBV6-4; j_gene: TRBJ2-3; d_gene: -; CDR3nt: TGTGCCAGCAGTGACTCGGGGCTAGTCCAAGATACGCAGTATTTT; CDR3aa: CASSDSGLVQDTQYF
abundance: -; v_gene: TRBV7-9; j_gene: TRBJ2-1; d_gene: TRBD2; CDR3nt: TGTGCCAGCAGCTTAGGGACTAGCTACGATGAGCAGTTCTTC; CDR3aa: CASSLGTSYDEQFF
abundance: -; v_gene: TRBV7-9; j_gene: TRBJ2-1; d_gene: TRBD1; CDR3nt: TGTGCCAGCAGCTTCCCCCCGGGACAGGGAGAAGGGTTCTTC; CDR3aa: CASSFPPGQGEGFF
abundance: -; v_gene: TRBV12-3/TRBV12-4; j_gene: TRBJ1-1; d_gene: -; CDR3nt: TGTGCCAGCAGCCTATCCGGACGAGGGGCTGAAGCTTTCTTT; CDR3aa: CASSLSGRGAEAFF
abundance: -; v_gene: TRBV4-1; j_gene: TRBJ1-1; d_gene: TRBD1; CDR3nt: TGCGCCAGCAGCCTCGGACAGGGTGCTGAGGACACTGAAGCTTTCTTT; CDR3aa: CASSLGQGAEDTEAFF
abundance: -; v_gene: TRBV7-9; j_gene: TRBJ1-3; d_gene: -; CDR3nt: TGTGCCAGCAGTTCCCTCGGGGGTCCCGTCTCTGGAAACACCATATATTTT; CDR3aa: CASSSLGGPVSGNTIYF
abundance: -; v_gene: TRBV12-3/TRBV12-4; j_gene: TRBJ1-5; d_gene: TRBD1; CDR3nt: TGTGCCAGCAGTGTACAGGGGGTCGGTCAGCCCCAGCATTTT; CDR3aa: CASSVQGVGQPQHF
abundance: -; v_gene: TRBV7-2; j_gene: TRBJ2-7; d_gene: TRBD2; CDR3nt: TGTGCCAGCAGCTTTTATAGCGGGCCCCCCCGAGGCGAGCAGTACTTC; CDR3aa: CASSFYSGPPRGEQYF
abundance: -; v_gene: TRBV6-5; j_gene: TRBJ2-2; d_gene: -; CDR3nt: TGTGCCAGCAGTTACTCTGGCCTGACCGCGAACACCGGGGAGCTGTTTTTT; CDR3aa: CASSYSGLTANTGELFF
abundance: -; v_gene: TRBV4-3; j_gene: TRBJ1-4; d_gene: -; CDR3nt: TGCGCCAGCAGCCAACAATTAATGGAAAAACTGTTTTTT; CDR3aa: CASSQQLMEKLFF
abundance: -; v_gene: TRBV29-1; j_gene: TRBJ1-2; d_gene: -; CDR3nt: TGCAGCGTTGACCCTTCGGGGGCCCATGGCTACACCTTC; CDR3aa: CSVDPSGAHGYTF
abundance: -; v_gene: TRBV6-5; j_gene: TRBJ1-2; d_gene: -; CDR3nt: TGTGCCAGCACCGACTGGGGAGACTATGGCTACACCTTC; CDR3aa: CASTDWGDYGYTF
abundance: few; v_gene: TRBV27; j_gene: TRBJ2-7; d_gene: -; CDR3nt: TGTGCCAGCAGTTTTGGGGTCTCCTACGAGCAGTACTTC; CDR3aa: CASSFGVSYEQYF
abundance: once; v_gene: TRBV5-1; j_gene: TRBJ2-7; d_gene: TRBD2; CDR3nt: TGCGCCAGCAAGGTTAGTCCCAGCGGGAGGGCCTTCGAGCAGTACTTC; CDR3aa: CASKVSPSGRAFEQYF
abundance: -; v_gene: TRBV28; j_gene: TRBJ1-2; d_gene: -; CDR3nt: TGTGCCAGCAGTCCCACTACAGGGCCAACACCCTATGGCTACACCTTC; CDR3aa: CASSPTTGPTPYGYTF
abundance: -; v_gene: TRBV6-1; j_gene: TRBJ1-1; d_gene: -; CDR3nt: TGTGCCAGCAGTGAAGAAATGTTCTTGAACACTGAAGCTTTCTTT; CDR3aa: CASSEEMFLNTEAFF
abundance: -; v_gene: TRBV19; j_gene: TRBJ2-1; d_gene: -; CDR3nt: TGTGCCAGTAGCCCCAAGACAGGTTTGAATGAGCAGTTCTTC; CDR3aa: CASSPKTGLNEQFF
abundance: -; v_gene: TRBV6-1; j_gene: TRBJ2-1; d_gene: TRBD1; CDR3nt: TGTGCCAGCGGGACAGATTCCTACAATGAGCAGTTCTTC; CDR3aa: CASGTDSYNEQFF